These T cell receptor beta chains were read from a single sample in a study of T cells in Graves' hyperthyroidism and ophthalmopathy. Each CDR3 protein gets one entry after TCRdb re-called the multiplex PCR reads with MiXCR. The table shows 500,000 to 650,000 distinct CDR3 sequences, with about 14% occurring only once. Sequencing was carried out using blood. All receptors come from a woman aged 50 to 65 with Graves' ophthalmopathy. The CDR3 runs from the conserved cysteine through the conserved F or W. D genes are given only for firm matches. For some rows the clone size is stated as once, few or many, or as a class when expanded; others skip it.

>TRBD1|TRBV14|TRBJ1-2|-|15
TGTGCCAGCAGTTACGGACAGGCGAGGATCTATGGCTACACCTTC
CASSYGQARIYGYTF
>-|TRBV7-3|TRBJ2-1|many|13
TGTGCCAGCAGCTTAGGCCCTAACAATGAGCAGTTCTTC
CASSLGPNNEQFF
>TRBD2|TRBV11-1|TRBJ2-3|many|16
TGTGCCAGCAGCCAACAACCGGGACTAGCTAGCGATACGCAGTATTTT
CASSQQPGLASDTQYF
>TRBD1|TRBV4-3|TRBJ1-1|few|15
TGCGCCAGCAGCCAACCGGGACAGGTAAACACTGAAGCTTTCTTT
CASSQPGQVNTEAFF
>-|TRBV12-3/TRBV12-4|TRBJ1-5|many|11
TGTGCCAGCAGCAACAGTAAGCCCCAGCATTTT
CASSNSKPQHF
>TRBD1|TRBV7-2|TRBJ2-5|-|14
TGTGCCAGCAGCACCCGGGACAGGGTGGGGACCCAGTACTTC
CASSTRDRVGTQYF
>TRBD2|TRBV10-3|TRBJ2-7|many|18
TGTGCCATCAGCCTGACTAGAGCGGGGGAGACTCAAAAGTACGAGCAGTACTTC
CAISLTRAGETQKYEQYF
>TRBD2|TRBV9|TRBJ2-1|few|13
TGTGCCAGCAGCGTGGGGCCGGGACTAGATCCGTTCTTC
CASSVGPGLDPFF
>-|TRBV7-9|TRBJ1-1|-|11
TGTGCCAGCAGGGGATGGCCTGAAGCTTTCTTT
CASRGWPEAFF
>TRBD2|TRBV20-1|TRBJ2-3|-|15
TGCAGTGCCCAATCGGCTAGCGGGAGGGGGGATACGCAGTATTTT
CSAQSASGRGDTQYF
>TRBD2|TRBV12-3/TRBV12-4|TRBJ2-7|many|15
TGTGCCAGCAGTAATAGCGGGAGGGCCGGGTACGAGCAGTACTTC
CASSNSGRAGYEQYF
>TRBD2|TRBV6-2/TRBV6-3|TRBJ2-3|many|16
TGTGCCAGCAGTTACTCTGGCGGGAGTGGTCCAGATACGCAGTATTTT
CASSYSGGSGPDTQYF
>TRBD2|TRBV2|TRBJ2-3|-|16
TGTGCCAGCAGAGGACTAGCGGGAGCGCGCACAGATACGCAGTATTTT
CASRGLAGARTDTQYF
>-|TRBV28|TRBJ2-7|many|16
TGTGCCAGCAGTTTATCTCCAGCGCCGAGCTCCTACGAGCAGTACTTC
CASSLSPAPSSYEQYF
>TRBD1|TRBV28|TRBJ1-1|few|14
TGTGCCAGCCAGGAGACAGGGGGCGTCACTGAAGCTTTCTTT
CASQETGGVTEAFF
>-|TRBV6-1|TRBJ1-1|once|12
TGTGCCAGCAGGGGACCGGGAGGTGAAGCTTTCTTT
CASRGPGGEAFF
>TRBD2|TRBV11-2|TRBJ2-1|many|15
TGTGCCAGCAGCCGTCTAGCGGGAGAAAACAATGAGCAGTTCTTC
CASSRLAGENNEQFF
>TRBD2|TRBV20-1|TRBJ2-3|-|16
TGCAGTGCTAGAGATCACCTAGCGGGAGACACAGATACGCAGTATTTT
CSARDHLAGDTDTQYF
>-|TRBV2|TRBJ2-7|many|13
TGTGCCAGCTACGCCGGGCCCAACTACGAGCAGTACTTC
CASYAGPNYEQYF
>TRBD2|TRBV20-1|TRBJ2-1|-|16
TGCAGTGCTGCCAGACCGGGACTAGCGGACCGCAATGAGCAGTTCTTC
CSAARPGLADRNEQFF
>TRBD2|TRBV3-1|TRBJ2-1|many|20
TGTGCCAGCAGCTTAGGCGCGACTAGCGGGAGGCTGAGCTCCTACAATGAGCAGTTCTTC
CASSLGATSGRLSSYNEQFF
>-|TRBV20-1|TRBJ2-3|many|14
TGCAGTGCTAGATCCCCACATAGCACAGATACGCAGTATTTT
CSARSPHSTDTQYF
>TRBD2|TRBV9|TRBJ2-7|many|15
TGTGCCAGCAGCCCACACCGGGACTACCTCTACGAGCAGTACTTC
CASSPHRDYLYEQYF
>-|TRBV29-1|TRBJ1-2|few|11
TGCAGCGTGACTTGGGGGACCGGCTACACCTTC
CSVTWGTGYTF
>TRBD1|TRBV20-1|TRBJ2-7|-|15
TGCAGTGCTAGAGATTTTAGGGGGCTCGGCGACGAGCAGTACTTC
CSARDFRGLGDEQYF